This T cell receptor beta chain was profiled in a study of blood T cell repertoires in COVID-19 (dated by TCRdb to 2019 to 2021). In the study overall: Samples covering the acute and convalescent phases of COVID-19 were provided by collaborators in the United States, Italy and Spain. The material from the prospective study consisted of cDNA or gDNA derived from T cells, B-cell-depleted T cells, or PBMCs. The dataset comprised deeply sampled blood TCRbeta repertoires from subjects exposed to, actively infected with, or recovered from COVID-19. The repertoires were made available in a free public database intended to serve as a resource for research on the immune response to SARS-CoV-2. Samples came from the ongoing ImmuneRACE study (first 160 participants) plus 1,254 subjects from 6 global collaborators. Sample metadata almost always included a de-identified subject ID, COVID-19 status, age in years and sex. Where available, HLA class I and class II types were obtained from metadata supplied by the sample provider rather than from assay-based typing. Overall results and qualifications from the work: Clinical and demographic metadata were provided uncurated, with the amount varying by source and participant.

The collaborating institutions used their own protocols to collect whole blood in K2EDTA tubes. Collaborator samples were shipped for TCRbeta analysis as frozen whole blood, isolated PBMCs, or DNA extracted from either sample type. Regarding this clone: The antigen it recognizes is unknown. No per-base quality is available; no much larger clone lies one base away.

TCRbeta CDR3 regions were amplified from genomic DNA using the immunoSEQ Assay, a bias-controlled multiplex PCR. In the original analysis: Nucleated cell counts per sample were estimated from amplification of reference gene primers within the assay. To quantify the absolute abundance of each unique TCRbeta CDR3 rearrangement, sequence reads were collapsed and filtered. For each sample, productive Simpson clonality was calculated as the square root of Simpson's diversity index across productive rearrangements. The clones in this table, taken by TCRdb from immuneACCESS, are in-frame only. Not every clone is retained; where verified, under half of the shortfall comes from an unresolved V gene, and the cause of the rest is unknown. For V, J and clone size, that table is used; D and trimming come from the DNA. This sample comprises over 200,000 clones, 70% to 80% of them detected only once. The top ten constitute around 3.4% of the sample.

The receptor comes from a woman of 80 years or more with acute or convalescent COVID-19. The material sequenced was peripheral blood.

The nucleotide sequence reads TGTGCCAGCATTGGTTTGAGGAGGAACACTGAAGCTTTCTTT. Its protein product is CASIGLRRNTEAFF. The sequence is built from TRBV2 and TRBJ1-1, with the D gene uncertain. V is shortened by 7 bases, J by 1 base, and the region joining them spans 13 bases. Measured from the cysteine to the phenylalanine, the CDR3 is 14 residues long. The retained sequence is limited to the CDR3, 42 bases, with the frame set at the first base. Taken from the germline V gene, the CDR1 and CDR2 loops are SNHLY and FYNNEI.